One and the same sample provided the 14 T cell receptor beta chains below, sequenced in a study of blood T cell repertoires in COVID-19. Assay: immunoSEQ multiplex PCR; the TCRdb copy retains only in-frame clones and omits some. The sample lists 450,000 or so clones, roughly 89% occurring once. The specimen was peripheral blood. These receptors were collected from a man aged 18 to 30 with COVID-19, enrolled during active disease.

In this sample, this clone turned up once. This sequence joins TRBV19 and TRBJ2-1, with 10 positions matching TRBD1. Germline loops: CDR1 LNHDA, CDR2 SQIVND (reference sequence). The CDR3 extends over 16 amino acids. The V segment lost 5 bases and the J segment 9 bases; nucleotides outside the gene matches: 13. The CDR3 spells CASSPSDRGRVSEQFF. The CDR3 DNA sequence: TGTGCCAGTAGTCCCTCCGACAGGGGGCGCGTCAGTGAGCAGTTCTTC.

This chain uses TRBV9 with TRBJ1-1, with 7 nucleotides matching TRBD1. The V and J ends lost 2 bases and 5 bases, in that order; junction bases with no gene match: 3. The CDR3 is made up of 13 amino acids. Germline assignment: CDR1 SGDLS and CDR2 YYNGEE. DNA for the CDR3: TGTGCCAGCAGCGTGACAGGGAAAACTGAAGCTTTCTTT. As protein: CASSVTGKTEAFF.

This clone came up once. The chain carries TRBV7-9 and TRBJ2-1; no clear D. Germline assignment: CDR1 SEHNR and CDR2 FQNEAQ (reference sequence). This CDR3 spans 13 amino acids. V shed 4 bases and J shed 6 bases, with 10 bases lying between them. CDR3 DNA sequence: TGTGCCAGCAGCTCCCCCGCGTCCAATGAGCAGTTCTTC. Translated: CASSSPASNEQFF.

This clone was found once. The J gene is TRBJ2-7, the V gene TRBV5-1; 7 bases are a match to TRBD1. Germline CDR1 SGHRS, CDR2 YFSETQ. With V trimmed by 3 bases and J by 6 bases, 12 bases remained unmatched. The CDR3 runs 15 residues. The CDR3 loop reads CASSSKPGQNGEQYF. The CDR3 DNA follows: TGCGCCAGCAGCTCGAAACCGGGACAGAATGGCGAGCAGTACTTC. Using reference TRBV5-1 and TRBJ2-7 for the parts outside the CDR3, the full variable domain is KAGVTQTPRYLIKTRGQQVTLSCSPISGHRSVSWYQQTPGQGLQFLFEYFSETQRNKGNFPGRFSGRQFSNSRSEMNVSTLELGDSALYLCASSSKPGQNGEQYFGPGTRLTVT.

The rearrangement joins TRBV5-4 to TRBJ2-3; TRBD2 matches 10 bases. The CDR3 has 17 amino acids. Germline V lookup: CDR1 SGHNT, CDR2 YYREEE (reference sequence). V lost 3 bases, J lost 0 bases, and 7 bases stayed unmatched. In DNA form, the CDR3 reads TGTGCCAGCAGCTACCTTAGCGGGGGGTCCAGCACAGATACGCAGTATTTT. Its protein product is CASSYLSGGSSTDTQYF.

The J gene is TRBJ1-5, the V gene TRBV7-9; 11 bases are shared with TRBD1. The CDR3 sequence is 15 residues long. J gave up 4 bases and V 5 bases, and 4 bases lay outside the gene matches. CDR1 is SEHNR, CDR2 FQNEAQ, per germline (reference sequence). CDR3: CASSDGTGGNQPQHF. CDR3 DNA: TGTGCCAGCAGCGACGGGACAGGGGGAAATCAGCCCCAGCATTTT.

The chain carries TRBV6-2 or TRBV6-3 and TRBJ2-7, with TRBD2 matching 8 bases. The CDR3 sequence is 16 residues long. The V and J ends lost 0 bases and 0 bases, in that order; junction bases with no gene match: 4. Germline loops: CDR1 MNHEY, CDR2 SVGEGT. The CDR3 loop reads CASSYSSGRPSYEQYF. The CDR3 region has the DNA TGTGCCAGCAGTTACTCAAGCGGGAGACCCTCCTACGAGCAGTACTTC.

The V gene is TRBV6-5, the J gene TRBJ2-7, with D possibly being TRBD1 (5 bases). The CDR3 has 14 amino acids. Germline lookup yields CDR1 MNHEY and CDR2 SVGAGI. V shed 1 base and J shed 3 bases, with 10 bases lying between them. The CDR3 DNA reads TGTGCCAGCAGTTACTGGCAGGGTAACTACGAGCAGTACTTC. This gives the protein CASSYWQGNYEQYF.

V gene TRBV19 combines with J gene TRBJ2-1; 10 bases are shared with TRBD2. Unmatched junction bases numbered 15, after V lost 7 bases and J lost 9 bases. This CDR3 has 16 residues. Germline CDR1 is LNHDA and CDR2 is SQIVND (reference sequence). The chain's CDR3 is CASTGVLAGENGEQFF. As DNA, the CDR3 is TGTGCCAGTACCGGGGTGCTAGCGGGAGAGAATGGTGAGCAGTTCTTC.

The chain combines TRBV12-3 or TRBV12-4 with TRBJ1-2; 7 positions agree with TRBD1. V lost 1 base and J lost 6; bases outside the gene matches: 2. The CDR3 sequence is 13 residues long. The CDR3 coding sequence is TGTGCCAGCAGTTTAGACAGGGGACATGGCTACACCTTC. Translating gives CASSLDRGHGYTF.

J is TRBJ1-4 and V is TRBV5-6, with unresolved D. Germline loops: CDR1 SGHDT, CDR2 YYEEEE. Trimming pared 0 bases from V and 3 bases from J, leaving 15 bases between. This CDR3 region has 17 residues. Here the CDR3 DNA reads TGTGCCAGCAGCTTGGTTGGCGTACCAGGTCCTAATGAAAAACTGTTTTTT. Translation gives CASSLVGVPGPNEKLFF.

This clone was seen a handful of times. The chain employs TRBV18 and TRBJ1-1, with D unclear. The CDR3 sequence is 13 residues long. Germline V gives CDR1 KGHSH, CDR2 LQKENI. Trimming shortened V by 4 bases and J by 7 bases, and 13 bases separated the two germline ends. The CDR3 bases are TGTGCCAGCTCACGAGGAGGGTGGGGTGAAGCTTTCTTT. Its protein is CASSRGGWGEAFF.

This chain links TRBV6-1 with TRBJ1-1; possibly TRBD1 for D (5 bases). Trimming pared 0 bases from V and 6 bases from J, leaving 11 bases between. Looked up from germline, CDR1 is MNHNS and CDR2 is SASEGT. The CDR3 has 14 residues. The CDR3 region is CASSEARVSPEAFF. In nucleotides, the CDR3 is TGTGCCAGCAGTGAAGCCAGGGTCTCTCCTGAAGCTTTCTTT.

The V call is TRBV9, the J call TRBJ2-3, with 9 bases matching TRBD1. This CDR3 is built from 16 residues. Germline CDR1 is SGDLS and CDR2 is YYNGEE. With 5 bases clipped from V and 4 bases from J, the junction kept 11 bases outside the gene matches. The chain's CDR3 is CASSARGQGPADTQYF. The DNA for the CDR3 is TGTGCCAGCAGTGCAAGGGGACAGGGTCCGGCAGATACGCAGTATTTT.